One and the same sample provided the 16 T cell receptor beta chains below, sequenced in a study of beta chain features in type 1 diabetes. Study-level findings and limits: Patients with Type 1 diabetes showed moderately but significantly shorter TCRB CDR3s in all four CD4+ subsets.

These receptors' antigens are unknown. Expressed TCRB transcripts were sequenced after all isolated RNA was converted to cDNA. The repertoire was sequenced with immunoSEQ multiplex PCR; TCRdb's copy has only in-frame clones and lacks some. The repertoire holds more than 300,000 clones, approximately 12% seen once, with about 0.01% in the top ten. The specimen was naive CD4+ T cells from blood. Source of these receptors: a woman aged 18 to 35 with type 1 diabetes.

V gene TRBV19 combines with J gene TRBJ2-1; 11 nucleotides align to TRBD2. This CDR3 has 15 amino acids. V shed 3 bases and J 10 bases; nucleotides not matched to a gene: 8. Germline CDR1 LNHDA, CDR2 SQIVND (reference sequence). The CDR3 region is CASSMVTSGVKEQFF. In DNA, the CDR3 is TGTGCCAGTAGTATGGTGACTAGCGGGGTAAAGGAGCAGTTCTTC.

The chain combines TRBV5-1 with TRBJ2-1; 9 nucleotides line up with TRBD2. V was clipped by 4 bases and J by 8 bases; unmatched bases: 7. The CDR3 is 14 residues long. Germline values: CDR1 SGHRS, CDR2 YFSETQ. CDR3 nucleotide sequence: TGCGCCAGCAGCACGGCGGGAGGGCCCGATGAGCAGTTCTTC. This encodes CASSTAGGPDEQFF.

This clone was observed a handful of times. CDR3 sequence: CAWRGASEIYGYTF. Here the CDR3 DNA reads TGTGCCTGGAGGGGGGCGAGCGAGATCTATGGCTACACCTTC. V and J are TRBV30 and TRBJ1-2, with a weak D call TRBD1 (6 bases). Germline V gene sequence: CDR1 GTSNPN, CDR2 SVGIG (reference sequence). The CDR3 runs to 14 residues. V was cut by 3 bases and J by 4 bases, with 15 bases left in between. The full variable domain, completed using reference TRBV30 and TRBJ1-2, is SQTIHQWPATLVQPVGSPLSLECTVEGTSNPNLYWYRQAAGRGLQLLFYSVGIGQISSEVPQNLSASRPQDRQFILSSKKLLLSDSGFYLCAWRGASEIYGYTFGSGTRLTVV.

This clone has only a few counts. One end of the junction fails to match germline, which may point to a read error. The chain couples TRBV30 to TRBJ2-5, with TRBD2 identical over 7 bases. The CDR3 runs 13 residues. Germline assignment: CDR1 GTSNPN and CDR2 SVGIG (reference sequence). CDR3 DNA: TGTGCCAGGAGGCTAGCGGACCAAGAGACCCAGTACTTC. Translated: CARRLADQETQYF.

This clone was detected only a few times. The identical CDR3 is also encoded by other nucleotide sequences in the sample. This sequence joins TRBV10-3 and TRBJ2-1; perhaps TRBD1 as D (5 bases). Germline V gene lookup returns CDR1 ENHRY and CDR2 SYGVKD. CDR3 length equals 14 residues. Trimming left V 6 bases short and J 0 bases short, with 9 bases between. DNA for the CDR3: TGTGCCATCAGCGACAGTTCCTCCTACAATGAGCAGTTCTTC. Residues: CAISDSSSYNEQFF.

The chain combines TRBV7-9 with TRBJ2-1, with 7 bases that match TRBD2. V lost 1 base to trimming and J lost 6 bases; unmatched junction nucleotides: 3. The CDR3 has 14 residues. Germline CDR1 reads SEHNR; CDR2 reads FQNEAQ (reference sequence). The CDR3 region is CASSLGLAGNEQFF. CDR3 nucleotide sequence: TGTGCCAGCAGCTTAGGACTAGCAGGCAATGAGCAGTTCTTC.

The genes are TRBV7-3 and TRBJ2-5; 7 nucleotides line up with TRBD1. The length of the CDR3 is 13 residues. Germline-derived CDR1 and CDR2 are SGHTA and FQGTGA. Unmatched junction bases numbered 2, after V lost 2 bases and J lost 5 bases. The CDR3 here is CASSLGGQETQYF. The CDR3 DNA is TGTGCCAGCAGCTTAGGGGGACAGGAGACCCAGTACTTC.

Comments on this clone: The conserved phenylalanine or tryptophan is not found at the CDR3 terminus, so this likely reflects a read error. The chain couples TRBV2 to TRBJ2-7, with a possible D match to TRBD1 (8 bases). CDR1 and CDR2 from the germline V gene are SNHLY and FYNNEI. The CDR3 is 12 amino acids. Trimming cost V 6 bases and J 7 bases, with 13 bases left between them. CDR3 region: CASRQQGGEQYL. CDR3 DNA: TGTGCCAGCAGGCAACAGGGGGGGGAGCAGTACTTG.

This clone came up a few times. The genes are TRBV18 and TRBJ2-3; 14 bases are a match to TRBD2. J lost 4 bases, V lost 6 bases, and 3 bases had no gene match. CDR3 length: 15 residues. CDR1 KGHSH and CDR2 LQKENI come from the germline V gene. The DNA of the CDR3 is TGTGCCAGCTCTTCGACTAGCGGGAGGGCAGATACGCAGTATTTT. Protein product: CASSSTSGRADTQYF.

Only one count was recorded for this clone. V usage is TRBV9 and J usage is TRBJ1-4; D is uncertain. Trimming removed 3 bases from V and 8 bases from J, with 11 bases in between. Germline V gene lookup returns CDR1 SGDLS and CDR2 YYNGEE. The CDR3 totals 13 residues. Here the CDR3 DNA reads TGTGCCAGCAGCGCGGGCGGAGGGGAAAAACTGTTTTTT. It yields the protein CASSAGGGEKLFF.

The V gene is TRBV11-3, the J gene TRBJ1-5; D is unclear. Trimming stripped 3 bases from V and 7 bases from J, with 10 bases between. The CDR3 extends over 13 amino acids. Per the germline V gene, CDR1 is SGHNT and CDR2 is YENEEA. In DNA, the CDR3 is TGTGCCAGCAGCTTCTCCCCGCAGCAGCCCCAGCATTTT. Translating gives CASSFSPQQPQHF.

This clone was counted between two and nine times. The chain carries TRBV5-4 and TRBJ2-6; D unresolved. Germline V gene data show CDR1 as SGHNT and CDR2 as YYREEE (reference sequence). Trimming removed 4 bases at V and 2 bases at J, with 10 bases between. The CDR3 runs to 15 residues. The DNA of the CDR3 is TGTGCCAGCAGCATTCAGATCCCTGGGGCCAACGTCCTGACTTTC. It yields the protein CASSIQIPGANVLTF.

V is TRBV4-2 and J is TRBJ2-1, with D unclear. The germline CDR1 and CDR2 sequences are LGHNA and YNFKEQ. There are 15 residues in the CDR3. Trimming removed 1 base at V and 0 bases at J, with 7 bases between. CDR3 residues: CASSQGEFSYNEQFF. The CDR3 DNA is TGTGCCAGCAGCCAAGGAGAGTTCTCCTACAATGAGCAGTTCTTC.

This clone appeared a few times. The V call is TRBV10-3, the J call TRBJ1-5; D might be TRBD1 (6 bases). Trimming took 3 bases from V and 3 from J, leaving 12 bases between them. The CDR3 sequence is 15 residues long. In germline, CDR1 is ENHRY, CDR2 SYGVKD. The DNA for the CDR3 is TGTGCCATCAGTGAAGGCAGGGGAGACAATCAGCCCCAGCATTTT. This sequence encodes CAISEGRGDNQPQHF.

Only a few counts were recorded for this clone. The chain carries TRBV19 and TRBJ2-7; TRBD1 aligns across 9 bases. This CDR3 spans 15 amino acids. The V and J ends lost 7 bases and 2 bases, in that order; junction bases with no gene match: 9. The V gene's germline CDR1 is LNHDA and CDR2 SQIVND (reference sequence). Written as DNA, the CDR3 is TGTGCCAGTACCCTCTCACAGGGGGCCGCCTACGAGCAGTACTTC. It codes for CASTLSQGAAYEQYF.

The chain links TRBV4-3 to TRBJ1-2, with D possibly TRBD1 on 5 matching bases. CDR3 length: 13 amino acids. Between the trimmed V and J ends, which lost 0 bases and 8 bases, there was a span of 10 bases. Germline CDR1 is LGHNA and CDR2 is YSLEER. DNA of the CDR3: TGCGCCAGCAGCCAAGATGGGGGGTTCGGCTACACCTTC. Protein product: CASSQDGGFGYTF.